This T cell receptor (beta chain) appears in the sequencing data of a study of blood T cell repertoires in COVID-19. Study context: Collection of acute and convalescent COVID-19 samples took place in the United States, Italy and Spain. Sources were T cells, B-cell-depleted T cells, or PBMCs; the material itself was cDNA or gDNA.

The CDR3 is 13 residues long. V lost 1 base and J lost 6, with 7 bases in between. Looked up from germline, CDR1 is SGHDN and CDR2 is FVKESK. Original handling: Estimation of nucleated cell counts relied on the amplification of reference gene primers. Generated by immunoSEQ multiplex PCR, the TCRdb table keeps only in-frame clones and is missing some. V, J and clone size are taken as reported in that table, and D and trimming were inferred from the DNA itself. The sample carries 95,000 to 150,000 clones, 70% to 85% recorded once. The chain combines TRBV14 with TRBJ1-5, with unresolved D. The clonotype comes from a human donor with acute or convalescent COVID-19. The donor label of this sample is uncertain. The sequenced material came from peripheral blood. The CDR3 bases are TGTGCCAGCAGCCAAGTTAGAGGTCAGCCCCAGCATTTT. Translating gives CASSQVRGQPQHF.